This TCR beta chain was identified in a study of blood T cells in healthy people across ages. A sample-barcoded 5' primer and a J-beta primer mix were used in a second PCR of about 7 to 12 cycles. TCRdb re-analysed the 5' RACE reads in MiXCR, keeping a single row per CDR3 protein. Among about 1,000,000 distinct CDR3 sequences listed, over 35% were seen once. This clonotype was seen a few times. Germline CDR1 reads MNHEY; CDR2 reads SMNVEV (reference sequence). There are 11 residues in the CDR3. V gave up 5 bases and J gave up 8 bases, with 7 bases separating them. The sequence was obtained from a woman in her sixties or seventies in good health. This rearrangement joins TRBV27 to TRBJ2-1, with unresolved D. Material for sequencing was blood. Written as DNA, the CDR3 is TGTGCCAGCAGTCTATTCGATGAGCAGTTCTTC. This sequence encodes CASSLFDEQFF.